The next 30 T cell receptor beta chains were all read from a single sample in a study of technical replicates of blood from several donors (dated by TCRdb to about 2017). The library was built by means of the immunoSEQ multiplex PCR assay. In TCRdb, the immuneACCESS table is reduced to in-frame sequences with V and J assigned. These tables do not hold every clone; where another copy was compared, an unresolved V gene accounts for under half, and the others remain unexplained. The table for this sample lists roughly 72,000 clones; approximately 96% of them were counted only once. The ten largest clones take up about 0.4% of the sample. Sequencing used T cells isolated from PBMCs. The origin of the receptors is a human donor in good health.

This chain connects TRBV27 to TRBJ1-5; 8 bases align to TRBD1. The germline CDR1 and CDR2 sequences are MNHEY and SMNVEV (reference sequence). The V and J ends lost 6 bases and 2 bases, in that order; junction bases with no gene match: 9. This CDR3 spans 16 amino acids. In nucleotides, the CDR3 is TGTGCCAGCAGGGTAGGCGGACAGGGAGGCAATCAGCCCCAGCATTTT. Translating it yields CASRVGGQGGNQPQHF.

The chain employs TRBV27 and TRBJ2-3; TRBD2 aligns across 8 bases. Germline V lookup: CDR1 MNHEY, CDR2 SMNVEV (reference sequence). The V gene end was trimmed by 6 bases and the J gene end by 2 bases; junction bases not matched to a gene: 4. The CDR3 is made up of 14 amino acids. The CDR3 region has the DNA TGTGCCAGCAGGGGACTAGTTTTCACAGATACGCAGTATTTT. It yields the protein CASRGLVFTDTQYF.

The chain employs TRBV30 and TRBJ2-1, with TRBD2 matching over 9 bases. The V segment lost 3 bases and the J segment 9 bases; nucleotides outside the gene matches: 6. Germline loops: CDR1 GTSNPN, CDR2 SVGIG (reference sequence). CDR3 size: 13 residues. The CDR3 loop reads CAWSPSGKREQFF. As DNA, the CDR3 is TGTGCCTGGAGCCCTAGCGGGAAGCGTGAGCAGTTCTTC.

The CDR3 is CASSLVASGRWSGETQYF. The CDR3, as DNA: TGTGCCAGCAGCTTAGTAGCTAGCGGGAGGTGGTCGGGAGAGACCCAGTACTTC. The J gene is TRBJ2-5, the V gene TRBV7-9, with 11 bases lining up with TRBD2. The CDR3 totals 18 residues. The junction had 11 bases not matched to a gene; V was cut back by 1 base and J by 4 bases. CDR1 is SEHNR and CDR2 is FQNEAQ in the germline V gene (reference sequence).

The chain carries TRBV6-1 and TRBJ2-1; 7 bases line up with TRBD2. The germline CDR1 and CDR2 sequences are MNHNS and SASEGT. The CDR3 has 13 amino acids. The V and J ends lost 7 bases and 7 bases, in that order; junction bases with no gene match: 7. In DNA form, the CDR3 reads TGTGCCAGCAATTGGGGGGGTCATAATGAGCAGTTCTTC. This translates into CASNWGGHNEQFF.

The chain combines TRBV6-1 with TRBJ1-1; TRBD1 is a possible D gene (5 bases). V gave up 7 bases and J gave up 1 base, with 10 bases separating them. The CDR3 spans 13 residues. Germline loops: CDR1 MNHNS, CDR2 SASEGT. Here the CDR3 reads CASIRQRNTEAFF. Here the CDR3 DNA reads TGTGCCAGCATACGACAGCGGAACACTGAAGCTTTCTTT.

The V call is TRBV7-3, the J call TRBJ1-1; 7 bases line up with TRBD1. The trim removed 1 base at V and 1 base at J, leaving 3 bases unmatched. Germline assignment: CDR1 SGHTA and CDR2 FQGTGA. CDR3 size: 15 residues. The CDR3 loop reads CASSLISGGNTEAFF. The CDR3, as DNA: TGTGCCAGCAGCTTAATCTCAGGGGGGAACACTGAAGCTTTCTTT. The complete variable domain, with remaining parts taken from reference TRBV7-3 and TRBJ1-1, reads GAGVSQTPSNKVTEKGKYVELRCDPISGHTALYWYRQSLGQGPEFLIYFQGTGAADDSGLPNDRFFAVRPEGSVSTLKIQRTERGDSAVYLCASSLISGGNTEAFFGQGTRLTVV.

The chain uses TRBV11-3 and TRBJ2-7; a possible D gene is TRBD1 (6 bases). V lost 4 bases and J lost 4, with 8 bases in between. Germline V gives CDR1 SGHNT, CDR2 YENEEA. The CDR3 sequence is 12 residues long. The CDR3 DNA follows: TGTGCCAGCAGCTACAGGGATTACGAGCAGTACTTC. Residues: CASSYRDYEQYF.

This chain links TRBV4-3 with TRBJ2-5, with D perhaps matching TRBD2 (6 bases). The CDR3 has 15 amino acids. From germline, CDR1 is LGHNA and CDR2 YSLEER. The germline V and J ends were trimmed by 0 bases and 5 bases, with 13 bases remaining between them. The CDR3 protein is CASSQEARGWETQYF. In DNA form, the CDR3 reads TGCGCCAGCAGCCAAGAGGCACGGGGGTGGGAGACCCAGTACTTC.

The genes are TRBV4-1 and TRBJ2-7, with 8 bases matching TRBD2. The CDR3 length is 14 residues. J gave up 2 bases and V 1 base, and 1 base lay outside the gene matches. Germline CDR1 is MGHRA and CDR2 is YSYEKL. The CDR3 nucleotides read TGCGCCAGCAGCCAAGCGGGACTAGCCTACGAGCAGTACTTC. Its translation is CASSQAGLAYEQYF.

V and J are TRBV28 and TRBJ2-7; TRBD1 is a possible D gene (6 bases). The CDR3 has 15 amino acids. The germline CDR1 and CDR2 sequences are MDHEN and SYDVKM. Trimming pared 5 bases from V and 3 bases from J, leaving 17 bases between. CDR3: CASSLDRDTLYEQYF. CDR3 DNA: TGTGCCAGCAGTCTCGACCGGGACACCCTCTACGAGCAGTACTTC. Combining the CDR3 with reference TRBV28 and TRBJ2-7 gives the whole variable domain DVKVTQSSRYLVKRTGEKVFLECVQDMDHENMFWYRQDPGLGLRLIYFSYDVKMKEKGDIPEGYSVSREKKERFSLILESASTNQTSMYLCASSLDRDTLYEQYFGPGTRLTVT.

The chain uses TRBV6-1 and TRBJ1-5; 9 bases line up with TRBD1. The CDR3 sequence is 15 residues long. The V gene's germline CDR1 is MNHNS and CDR2 SASEGT. Germline trimming cut 6 bases from V and 7 bases from J; bases unmatched to any gene: 10. In DNA, the CDR3 is TGTGCCAGCAGACCTCCGGGACAGGGAAGCCAGCCCCAGCATTTT. Its protein is CASRPPGQGSQPQHF.

CDR3 DNA: TGTGCCAGCAGTGAATATAGGGGCACCGGGGAGCTGTTTTTT. Its translation: CASSEYRGTGELFF. The chain joins TRBV25-1 to TRBJ2-2, with D perhaps TRBD1 (5 bases). The CDR3 has 14 residues. Deletions cut 0 bases from V and 4 bases from J, with 6 bases between. Germline V gene lookup returns CDR1 MGHDK and CDR2 SYGVNS.

This chain joins TRBV9 and TRBJ1-2; 7 bases line up with TRBD1. Trimming removed 3 bases from V and 2 bases from J; junction bases left unmatched: 1. CDR3 size: 13 residues. Germline CDR1 reads SGDLS; CDR2 reads YYNGEE. The CDR3 DNA reads TGTGCCAGCAGCGCGACAGGGAACTATGGCTACACCTTC. It yields the protein CASSATGNYGYTF.

V is TRBV2 and J is TRBJ1-5; 7 positions agree with TRBD1. Losses at the gene ends were 6 bases for V and 2 bases for J; bases not matched to a gene: 7. The germline CDR1 and CDR2 sequences are SNHLY and FYNNEI. This CDR3 has 15 amino acids. Written as DNA, the CDR3 is TGTGCCAGCAGGGAGGGGGCAAGGGGCAATCAGCCCCAGCATTTT. Its protein is CASREGARGNQPQHF.

The chain carries TRBV7-9 and TRBJ1-2, with a possible D match to TRBD1 (6 bases). The CDR3 sequence is 13 residues long. Germline CDR1 reads SEHNR; CDR2 reads FQNEAQ (reference sequence). Trimming stripped 5 bases from V and 8 bases from J, with 15 bases between. CDR3 in DNA: TGTGCCAGCAGCCCAGGGGCCTCCCGAGGCTACACCTTC. Translated: CASSPGASRGYTF.

In this sample, this clone turned up a few times. The rearrangement links TRBV9 to TRBJ1-4, with TRBD1 matching 7 bases. Germline loops: CDR1 SGDLS, CDR2 YYNGEE. The CDR3 length is 13 residues. The junction had 6 bases not matched to a gene; V was cut back by 9 bases and J by 4 bases. CDR3 bases: TGTGCCACTAAGGACAGGCTTAATGAAAAACTGTTTTTT. This codes for CATKDRLNEKLFF. Full variable domain (missing parts from reference TRBV9 and TRBJ1-4): DSGVTQTPKHLITATGQRVTLRCSPRSGDLSVYWYQQSLDQGLQFLIQYYNGEERAKGNILERFSAQQFPDLHSELNLSSLELGDSALYFCATKDRLNEKLFFGSGTQLSVL.

This clone was found once. This rearrangement joins TRBV7-6 to TRBJ2-1; the match to TRBD2 covers 8 bases. V dropped 4 bases and J dropped 8; count of bases not matched to a gene: 10. Germline V CDR1 and CDR2: SGHVS, FNYEAQ. The CDR3 totals 15 residues. CDR3 sequence: CASSSLEREYDEQFF. As DNA, the CDR3 is TGTGCCAGCAGCTCCCTCGAGCGGGAGTACGATGAGCAGTTCTTC.

This clone was observed a few times. The CDR3 region has the DNA TGTGCCAGCAGCTTGACAGCGAACACTGAAGCTTTCTTT. Translation gives CASSLTANTEAFF. The rearrangement uses TRBV5-6 and TRBJ1-1; D remains unclear. Between the trimmed V and J ends, which lost 1 base and 1 base, there was a span of 5 bases. Germline loops: CDR1 SGHDT, CDR2 YYEEEE. The CDR3 covers 13 residues.

The J gene is TRBJ1-1, the V gene TRBV9; a possible D gene is TRBD1 (5 bases). The germline CDR1 and CDR2 sequences are SGDLS and YYNGEE. V was cut by 0 bases and J by 8 bases, with 11 bases left in between. This CDR3 spans 13 amino acids. In nucleotides, the CDR3 is TGTGCCAGCAGCGTAGCTCAGGGCTTGGAAGCTTTCTTT. Residues: CASSVAQGLEAFF.

The rearrangement links TRBV5-4 to TRBJ2-1; 12 bases are a match to TRBD2. V was pared by 5 bases and J by 8 bases, with 8 bases of the junction left unmatched. The CDR3 consists of 15 residues. The V gene's germline CDR1 is SGHNT and CDR2 YYREEE (reference sequence). The CDR3 bases are TGTGCCAGCAGGACTGATCTAGCGGGAGGGGATGAGCAGTTCTTC. Translating it yields CASRTDLAGGDEQFF.

This chain's CDR3 is CASSLMKAWGGDSAESTEAFF. The CDR3 region has the DNA TGTGCCAGCAGCTTAATGAAGGCCTGGGGGGGGGATTCGGCGGAGAGCACTGAAGCTTTCTTT. The rearrangement uses TRBV7-3 and TRBJ1-1; D possibly corresponds to TRBD1 (5 bases). With 1 base removed from V and 4 bases from J, the gap between germline ends came to 31 bases. The CDR3 covers 21 residues. Germline V gene lookup returns CDR1 SGHTA and CDR2 FQGTGA.

V and J are TRBV6-1 and TRBJ2-1, with 10 positions matching TRBD2. The V segment lost 5 bases and the J segment 9 bases; nucleotides outside the gene matches: 10. The V gene's germline CDR1 is MNHNS and CDR2 SASEGT. This CDR3 comprises 15 residues. CDR3 DNA: TGTGCCAGCAGTACTAGCGGGACTGGGAGGATTGAGCAGTTCTTC. It specifies CASSTSGTGRIEQFF.

The rearrangement uses TRBV11-2 and TRBJ1-4, with D tentatively TRBD1 (5 bases). CDR3 length: 14 residues. From germline, CDR1 is SGHAT and CDR2 FQNNGV. V gave up 8 bases and J gave up 0 bases, with 10 bases separating them. The DNA for the CDR3 is TGTGCCAGCGGTTGGGGGGCAACTAATGAAAAACTGTTTTTT. Encoded protein: CASGWGATNEKLFF.

This chain uses TRBV4-1 with TRBJ2-7; D uncertain. The V gene's germline CDR1 is MGHRA and CDR2 YSYEKL. The V gene lost 0 bases and the J gene lost 0 bases, with 12 bases spanning the gap. This CDR3 has 16 residues. The CDR3 nucleotides are TGCGCCAGCAGCCAAGAAGGAGAGTCCTACTCCTACGAGCAGTACTTC. Amino acid sequence: CASSQEGESYSYEQYF.

The chain couples TRBV28 to TRBJ2-7; 11 bases match TRBD2. V shed 3 bases and J 2 bases; nucleotides not matched to a gene: 12. The CDR3 covers 18 residues. CDR1 MDHEN and CDR2 SYDVKM come from the germline V gene. CDR3: CASSLGGLGLAVAYEQYF. The CDR3, as DNA: TGTGCCAGCAGTTTGGGGGGGCTGGGACTAGCGGTTGCCTACGAGCAGTACTTC. Using reference TRBV28 and TRBJ2-7 for the parts outside the CDR3, the full variable domain is DVKVTQSSRYLVKRTGEKVFLECVQDMDHENMFWYRQDPGLGLRLIYFSYDVKMKEKGDIPEGYSVSREKKERFSLILESASTNQTSMYLCASSLGGLGLAVAYEQYFGPGTRLTVT.

This clone is a singleton in its sample. J is TRBJ1-1 and V is TRBV6-1, with a possible D match to TRBD1 (6 bases). The CDR3 runs 14 residues. Germline CDR1 MNHNS, CDR2 SASEGT. Trimming left V 4 bases short and J 0 bases short, with 9 bases between. This CDR3 reads CASSGQALNTEAFF. The CDR3 coding sequence is TGTGCCAGCAGTGGACAGGCCTTGAACACTGAAGCTTTCTTT.

This chain uses TRBV5-1 with TRBJ1-5; a possible D gene is TRBD1 (5 bases). The CDR3 is 15 residues long. V gave up 2 bases and J gave up 1 base, with 10 bases separating them. Per the germline V gene, CDR1 is SGHRS and CDR2 is YFSETQ. The CDR3 bases are TGCGCCAGCAGCTTAGGGGAGGGGAGCAATCAGCCCCAGCATTTT. It yields the protein CASSLGEGSNQPQHF.

V usage is TRBV6-5 and J usage is TRBJ2-7, with a tentative D call TRBD2 (6 bases). V was trimmed by 8 bases and J by 3 bases, leaving 17 bases between them. CDR1 is MNHEY, CDR2 SVGAGI, per germline. There are 14 residues in the CDR3. The CDR3 sequence is CASGVGRELYEQYF. CDR3 nucleotide sequence: TGTGCCAGCGGAGTGGGGCGGGAACTCTACGAGCAGTACTTC.

V usage is TRBV14 and J usage is TRBJ2-3, with D possibly matching TRBD2 (5 bases). The V end lost 4 bases, the J end lost 2 bases, and 10 bases lay between the germline ends. CDR1 is SGHDN and CDR2 is FVKESK in the germline V gene. The CDR3 has 14 amino acids. CDR3 residues: CASSPSRVTDTQYF. CDR3 coding DNA: TGTGCCAGCAGCCCCTCGCGGGTCACAGATACGCAGTATTTT. The full variable domain, rest sourced from reference TRBV14 and TRBJ2-3, is EAGVTQFPSHSVIEKGQTVTLRCDPISGHDNLYWYRRVMGKEIKFLLHFVKESKQDESGMPNNRFLAERTGGTYSTLKVQPAELEDSGVYFCASSPSRVTDTQYFGPGTRLTVL.